Presented here are 14 T cell receptor beta chains from one specimen sequenced in a study of regulatory T cells in long-lasting Graves disease. Both iRepertoire HTBI primers and Arm-PCR of CDR3 regions were used to build the TCR beta libraries. TCRdb analysed the multiplex PCR reads with MiXCR anew, one entry per CDR3 protein. The profile shows 400,000 to 550,000 distinct CDR3 sequences, around 17% of them singletons. Regarding time point: newly diagnosed GD, antithyroid drugs for less than 3 months. Extracted RNA from PBMCs served as the source of the TCR library. The sample was also reused in another study, on T cells in Graves' hyperthyroidism and ophthalmopathy.

Sequenced material: peripheral blood mononuclear cells (PBMCs), taken at new diagnosis, from a patient treated with antithyroid drugs. The receptors were gathered from a woman under 30 with Graves disease.

This clonotype came up a few times. The chain uses TRBV15 and TRBJ2-1; D call uncertain. Per the germline V gene, CDR1 is LNHNV and CDR2 is YYDKDF (reference sequence). Trimming stripped 5 bases from V and 0 bases from J, with 8 bases between. CDR3 size: 14 residues. The CDR3 nucleotides read TGTGCCACCAGCCCACATAGCTCCTACAATGAGCAGTTCTTC. Amino acid sequence: CATSPHSSYNEQFF.

V and J are TRBV20-1 and TRBJ2-3, with D perhaps TRBD2 (8 bases). Trimming stripped 3 bases from V and 8 bases from J, with 21 bases between. Germline values: CDR1 DFQATT, CDR2 SNEGSKA (reference sequence). CDR3 length equals 15 residues. In DNA form, the CDR3 reads TGCAGTGCTAGGAAGTCGGGAGGGGGCACGGGTACGCAGTATTTT. Protein product: CSARKSGGGTGTQYF.

The CDR3 DNA sequence: TGTGCCAGCAGACGTCAAGCCGGGACAGGGCTAGAGACCCAGTACTTC. It translates to CASRRQAGTGLETQYF. The chain joins TRBV3-1 to TRBJ2-5; TRBD1 matches at 9 bases. CDR1 and CDR2 from the germline V gene are LGHDT and YNNKEL (reference sequence). The CDR3 sequence is 16 residues long. J was trimmed by 4 bases and V by 6 bases; bases with no gene match: 12.

This chain joins TRBV10-1 and TRBJ2-3, with D hard to call. The germline V gene has CDR1 WNHNN and CDR2 SYGVQD (reference sequence). V lost 5 bases and J 0 bases, leaving 15 bases between the germline ends. The CDR3 spans 16 residues. The CDR3 DNA sequence: TGCGCCAGCAGTCAATATCGCACGCTAAGCACAGATACGCAGTATTTT. Protein: CASSQYRTLSTDTQYF.

Ten or more counts support this clonotype. The gene calls are TRBV6-1 and TRBJ1-1; possibly TRBD1 for D (6 bases). Trimming left V 1 base short and J 3 bases short, with 18 bases between. The CDR3 loop spans 17 amino acids. Germline V gene data show CDR1 as MNHNS and CDR2 as SASEGT. The CDR3 here is CASSEGLAGAPYTEAFF. The CDR3 DNA reads as TGTGCCAGCAGTGAAGGCTTGGCAGGGGCACCGTACACTGAAGCTTTCTTT.

The rearrangement joins TRBV20-1 to TRBJ2-1, with 16 bases identical to TRBD2. Unmatched junction bases numbered 1, after V lost 4 bases and J lost 4 bases. Germline V CDR1 and CDR2: DFQATT, SNEGSKA (reference sequence). The CDR3 extends over 15 amino acids. This CDR3 reads CSAKGLAGGYNEQFF. The CDR3 DNA is TGCAGTGCTAAGGGACTAGCGGGAGGGTACAATGAGCAGTTCTTC.

This clonotype showed up just a few times. The chain joins TRBV20-1 to TRBJ2-7; D might be TRBD1 (6 bases). The CDR3 extends over 12 amino acids. The V and J ends lost 6 bases and 2 bases respectively, with 11 bases between them. Germline CDR1 and CDR2: DFQATT and SNEGSKA (reference sequence). The CDR3 loop is CSAIQGAYEQYF. The CDR3 DNA reads as TGCAGTGCCATACAGGGTGCCTACGAGCAGTACTTC.

The chain recombines TRBV10-3 with TRBJ2-6; 8 nucleotides match TRBD2. CDR1 is ENHRY and CDR2 is SYGVKD in the germline V gene. This CDR3 contains 15 residues. The V gene end was trimmed by 4 bases and the J gene end by 2 bases; junction bases not matched to a gene: 1. CDR3 DNA: TGTGCCATCAGTGGCGGGGGGCCTGGGGCCAACGTCCTGACTTTC. It is translated as CAISGGGPGANVLTF.

This clonotype was observed a handful of times. This chain connects TRBV12-3 or TRBV12-4 to TRBJ1-2, with 10 bases that match TRBD1. The CDR3 consists of 15 residues. V shed 5 bases and J 6 bases; nucleotides not matched to a gene: 9. CDR3 sequence: CASSARDRGMDGYTF. The CDR3, as DNA: TGTGCCAGCAGTGCCCGGGACAGGGGTATGGATGGCTACACCTTC.

This clonotype was counted at least ten times. The chain is built from TRBV27 and TRBJ2-1; D is possibly TRBD1 or TRBD2 (5 bases each). From germline, CDR1 is MNHEY and CDR2 SMNVEV (reference sequence). V shed 7 bases and J shed 0 bases, with 13 bases lying between them. The CDR3 length is 15 residues. The CDR3 region has the DNA TGTGCCAGCACCCACCTGAGGGGCTCCTACAATGAGCAGTTCTTC. It specifies CASTHLRGSYNEQFF.

Ten or more counts support this clonotype. This CDR3 is CASSSGAFTDTQYF. CDR3 coding DNA: TGTGCCAGCAGCTCAGGGGCTTTCACAGATACGCAGTATTTT. The rearrangement uses TRBV7-2 and TRBJ2-3; D is possibly TRBD1 (6 bases). Trimming took 4 bases from V and 2 from J, leaving 10 bases between them. Germline V gene data show CDR1 as SGHTA and CDR2 as FQGNSA. There are 14 residues in the CDR3. Variable domain in full (rest from reference TRBV7-2 and TRBJ2-3): GAGVSQSPSNKVTEKGKDVELRCDPISGHTALYWYRQSLGQGLEFLIYFQGNSAPDKSGLPSDRFSAERTGGSVSTLTIQRTQQEDSAVYLCASSSGAFTDTQYFGPGTRLTVL.

This clonotype turned up a few times. The gene calls are TRBV27 and TRBJ2-1; either TRBD1 or TRBD2 may supply D (5 bases each). V was clipped by 6 bases and J by 9 bases, with 18 bases between them. This CDR3 has 14 amino acids. The germline V gene encodes CDR1 MNHEY and CDR2 SMNVEV (reference sequence). CDR3: CASSPTWFGGEQFF. The CDR3 bases are TGTGCCAGCAGCCCCACATGGTTTGGGGGTGAGCAGTTCTTC.

The chain couples TRBV7-9 to TRBJ2-7; 8 bases agree with TRBD1. From germline, CDR1 is SEHNR and CDR2 FQNEAQ (reference sequence). Trimming cost V 0 bases and J 2 bases; bases outside gene matches: 3. The CDR3 spans 15 residues. This CDR3 reads CASSLADRAPYEQYF. In DNA, the CDR3 is TGTGCCAGCAGCTTAGCGGACAGGGCCCCCTACGAGCAGTACTTC.

This clonotype was seen more than once but under ten times. The rearrangement joins TRBV30 to TRBJ2-5; TRBD1 might be the D (5 bases). Deletions cut 2 bases from V and 4 bases from J, with 14 bases between. The germline V gene has CDR1 GTSNPN and CDR2 SVGIG (reference sequence). This CDR3 region has 14 residues. The chain's CDR3 is CAWSSLTRAETQYF. The CDR3 coding sequence is TGTGCCTGGAGTAGTCTCACCAGGGCAGAGACCCAGTACTTC.